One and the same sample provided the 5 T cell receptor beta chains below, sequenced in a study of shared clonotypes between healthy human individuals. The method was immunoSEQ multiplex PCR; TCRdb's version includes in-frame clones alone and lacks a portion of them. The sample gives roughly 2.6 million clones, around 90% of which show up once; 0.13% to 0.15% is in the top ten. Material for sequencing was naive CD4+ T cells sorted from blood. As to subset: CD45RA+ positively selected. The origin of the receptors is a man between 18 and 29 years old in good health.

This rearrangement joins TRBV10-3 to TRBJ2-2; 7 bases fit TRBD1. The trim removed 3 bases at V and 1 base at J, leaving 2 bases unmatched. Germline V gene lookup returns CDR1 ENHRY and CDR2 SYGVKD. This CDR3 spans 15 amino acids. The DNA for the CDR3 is TGTGCCATCAGTGACGGACAGGTGAACACCGGGGAGCTGTTTTTT. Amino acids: CAISDGQVNTGELFF.

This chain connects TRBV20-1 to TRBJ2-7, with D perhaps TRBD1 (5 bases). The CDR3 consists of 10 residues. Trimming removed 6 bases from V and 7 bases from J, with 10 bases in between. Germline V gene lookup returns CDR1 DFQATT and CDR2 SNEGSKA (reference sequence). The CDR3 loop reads CSAWGLEQYF. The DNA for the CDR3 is TGCAGTGCCTGGGGCCTGGAGCAGTACTTC.

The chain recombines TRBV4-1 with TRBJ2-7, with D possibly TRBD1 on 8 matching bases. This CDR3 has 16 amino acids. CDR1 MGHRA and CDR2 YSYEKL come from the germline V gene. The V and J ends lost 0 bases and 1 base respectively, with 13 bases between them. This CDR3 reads CASSQDRGDRSYEQYF. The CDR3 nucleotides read TGCGCCAGCAGCCAAGACCGGGGGGACAGGTCCTACGAGCAGTACTTC.

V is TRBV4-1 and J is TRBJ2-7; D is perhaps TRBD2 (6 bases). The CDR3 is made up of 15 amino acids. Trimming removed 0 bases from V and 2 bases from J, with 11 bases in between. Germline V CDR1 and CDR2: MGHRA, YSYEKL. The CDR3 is CASSQDPAGTYEQYF. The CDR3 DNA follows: TGCGCCAGCAGCCAAGATCCGGCGGGAACCTACGAGCAGTACTTC.

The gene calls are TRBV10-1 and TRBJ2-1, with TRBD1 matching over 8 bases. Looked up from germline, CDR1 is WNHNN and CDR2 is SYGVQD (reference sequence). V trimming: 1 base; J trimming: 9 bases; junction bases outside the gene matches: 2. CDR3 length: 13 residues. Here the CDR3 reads CASSEYRGVEQFF. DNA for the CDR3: TGCGCCAGCAGTGAGTACAGGGGGGTTGAGCAGTTCTTC.